The 13 T cell receptor beta chains listed next were all sequenced from one sample in a study of blood T cell repertoires in COVID-19. Sequenced by immunoSEQ multiplex PCR; TCRdb stores in-frame clones only, minus some. The sample has under 200,000 clones, approximately 87% seen once. The specimen sequenced was peripheral blood. The source of these receptors is a woman aged 70-85 years with COVID-19, enrolled during active disease.

This clone was counted once. V usage is TRBV5-4 and J usage is TRBJ1-1; 7 nucleotides line up with TRBD1. The CDR3 sequence is 15 residues long. The V segment lost 2 bases and the J segment 8 bases; nucleotides outside the gene matches: 12. Per the germline V gene, CDR1 is SGHNT and CDR2 is YYREEE (reference sequence). CDR3 amino acids: CASSFPGQPYLEAFF. The DNA of the CDR3 is TGTGCCAGCAGCTTCCCGGGACAGCCTTACCTAGAAGCTTTCTTT. Drawing the rest from reference TRBV5-4 and TRBJ1-1, the complete variable domain is ETGVTQSPTHLIKTRGQQVTLRCSSQSGHNTVSWYQQALGQGPQFIFQYYREEENGRGNFPPRFSGLQFPNYSSELNVNALELDDSALYLCASSFPGQPYLEAFFGQGTRLTVV.

The chain carries TRBV2 and TRBJ2-1, with 7 bases identical to TRBD1. The CDR3 loop spans 13 amino acids. Per the germline V gene, CDR1 is SNHLY and CDR2 is FYNNEI. V lost 8 bases, J lost 4 bases, and 5 bases stayed unmatched. DNA of the CDR3: TGTGCCAGCCTTGACAGGGCTTACAATGAGCAGTTCTTC. This translates into CASLDRAYNEQFF.

The chain combines TRBV5-4 with TRBJ1-1, with 10 bases lining up with TRBD1. Losses at the gene ends were 4 bases for V and 8 bases for J; bases not matched to a gene: 14. This CDR3 spans 16 amino acids. Germline V gene sequence: CDR1 SGHNT, CDR2 YYREEE (reference sequence). In DNA, the CDR3 is TGTGCCAGCAGCCCCGGTCCCGGGACAGGGGAAGGAGAAGCTTTCTTT. Amino acid sequence: CASSPGPGTGEGEAFF.

The sample holds one count of this clone. The chain links TRBV21-1 to TRBJ2-7; the table assigns TRBD1, which was not confirmed against the DNA. TRBV21-1 is marked as a pseudogene. The CDR3 has 19 residues. The CDR3, as DNA: TGTGCCAGCAGCAAAGCAGGACAGGGGCATACTCCCCCGGATAACGAGCAGTACTTC. This codes for CASSKAGQGHTPPDNEQYF.

The chain recombines TRBV18 with TRBJ1-4; D may be TRBD1 (6 bases). The ends were cut back, 3 bases at V and 10 bases at J, with 15 bases in the middle. The CDR3 runs to 14 residues. Germline loops: CDR1 KGHSH, CDR2 LQKENI. The CDR3 DNA sequence: TGTGCCAGCTCACCCCCCAGGGGCGGTGTAAAACTGTTTTTT. As protein: CASSPPRGGVKLFF.

This clone was counted only a few times. The chain links TRBV5-1 to TRBJ1-2; D uncertain. V was pared by 4 bases and J by 4 bases, with 11 bases between. The CDR3 has 13 residues. The germline CDR1 and CDR2 sequences are SGHRS and YFSETQ. CDR3 sequence: CASSGAVGYGYTF. The DNA for the CDR3 is TGCGCCAGCAGCGGAGCCGTGGGCTATGGCTACACCTTC. The full variable domain, with the rest looked up from reference TRBV5-1 and TRBJ1-2, is KAGVTQTPRYLIKTRGQQVTLSCSPISGHRSVSWYQQTPGQGLQFLFEYFSETQRNKGNFPGRFSGRQFSNSRSEMNVSTLELGDSALYLCASSGAVGYGYTFGSGTRLTVV.

V is TRBV15 and J is TRBJ2-1; no clear D gene. V lost 0 bases, J lost 1 base, and 7 bases lay in between. Per germline, CDR1 LNHNV and CDR2 YYDKDF (reference sequence). CDR3 length: 15 residues. CDR3 DNA sequence: TGTGCCACCAGCAGAGATGGCCAGTCCTACAATGAGCAGTTCTTC. Translated, it gives CATSRDGQSYNEQFF.

The CDR3 region is CAWNKGGIGYTF. The CDR3 DNA reads TGTGCCTGGAATAAGGGAGGGATTGGCTACACCTTC. V is TRBV30 and J is TRBJ1-2; D remains unclear. The V end was cut by 4 bases, the J end by 7 bases, with 13 bases between. The CDR3 is made up of 12 amino acids. CDR1 GTSNPN and CDR2 SVGIG come from the germline V gene (reference sequence).

V usage is TRBV18 and J usage is TRBJ1-4, with 7 bases matching TRBD1. CDR1 and CDR2 (germline): KGHSH, LQKENI. CDR3 size: 16 residues. V lost 0 bases and J lost 5; bases outside the gene matches: 6. This chain's CDR3 is CASSPPNTGANEKLFF. The CDR3 bases are TGTGCCAGCTCACCACCTAATACAGGGGCAAATGAAAAACTGTTTTTT.

The chain has TRBV15 and TRBJ2-1; 7 bases agree with TRBD2. The CDR3 length is 16 residues. Germline V gene lookup returns CDR1 LNHNV and CDR2 YYDKDF (reference sequence). Losses at the gene ends were 8 bases for V and 0 bases for J; bases not matched to a gene: 10. The chain's CDR3 is CATDDLGGSSYNEQFF. CDR3 DNA: TGTGCCACCGATGACTTGGGGGGGAGCTCCTACAATGAGCAGTTCTTC.

The chain is built from TRBV18 and TRBJ1-1; TRBD1 aligns across 12 bases. CDR3 length: 15 amino acids. Germline CDR1 KGHSH, CDR2 LQKENI. V shed 3 bases, J shed 7 bases, and the junction held 6 bases outside the gene matches. For the CDR3, the DNA is TGTGCCAGCTCACCCCGGGACAGGGGGCTAGGTGAAGCTTTCTTT. Translating it yields CASSPRDRGLGEAFF.

The chain carries TRBV5-4 and TRBJ1-2; 8 bases are a match to TRBD1. The CDR3 contains 16 residues. J was trimmed by 0 bases and V by 5 bases; bases with no gene match: 9. In germline, CDR1 is SGHNT, CDR2 YYREEE (reference sequence). CDR3 residues: CASSSGQGVTNYGYTF. CDR3 DNA: TGTGCCAGCAGTAGCGGACAGGGAGTAACTAACTATGGCTACACCTTC.

This chain connects TRBV9 to TRBJ1-1, with D possibly TRBD1 on 6 matching bases. The CDR3 totals 12 residues. CDR1 is SGDLS, CDR2 YYNGEE, per germline. Deletions cut 4 bases from V and 10 bases from J, with 14 bases between. CDR3 loop: CASSQKTGRAFF. DNA of the CDR3: TGTGCCAGCAGCCAAAAAACAGGGCGAGCTTTCTTT.